This entry concerns a single TCR beta chain. What it recognizes is unknown. Once RNA had been extracted, it was reverse transcribed into cDNA to act as the sequencing template. The table came from immunoSEQ multiplex PCR; TCRdb's copy has only in-frame clones and leaves some out. The table lists roughly 120,000 clones, approximately 58% of them singletons. This specimen belongs to a study of CD8+ T cells in alopecia areata. Study findings and constraints: Sequences from scalp samples also cover resident alphabeta T cells of normal skin. An increase in clonality over normal scalp was evident in lesional scalp, especially alopecia totalis/universalis.

Per germline, CDR1 SGHRS and CDR2 YFSETQ. The V gene lost 5 bases and the J gene lost 0 bases, with 13 bases spanning the gap. The CDR3 runs to 15 residues. PBMC-derived CD4+ and CD8+ T cells were sorted. The V call is TRBV5-1, the J call TRBJ2-3; D perhaps matches TRBD2 (5 bases). Sequenced material: CD4+ T cells sorted from blood. This sequence originates from a human donor in good health. In nucleotides, the CDR3 is TGCGCCAGCAGTGATCGTGGCGGGAGCACAGATACGCAGTATTTT. Translated: CASSDRGGSTDTQYF. The whole variable domain, remainder taken from reference TRBV5-1 and TRBJ2-3, is KAGVTQTPRYLIKTRGQQVTLSCSPISGHRSVSWYQQTPGQGLQFLFEYFSETQRNKGNFPGRFSGRQFSNSRSEMNVSTLELGDSALYLCASSDRGGSTDTQYFGPGTRLTVL.